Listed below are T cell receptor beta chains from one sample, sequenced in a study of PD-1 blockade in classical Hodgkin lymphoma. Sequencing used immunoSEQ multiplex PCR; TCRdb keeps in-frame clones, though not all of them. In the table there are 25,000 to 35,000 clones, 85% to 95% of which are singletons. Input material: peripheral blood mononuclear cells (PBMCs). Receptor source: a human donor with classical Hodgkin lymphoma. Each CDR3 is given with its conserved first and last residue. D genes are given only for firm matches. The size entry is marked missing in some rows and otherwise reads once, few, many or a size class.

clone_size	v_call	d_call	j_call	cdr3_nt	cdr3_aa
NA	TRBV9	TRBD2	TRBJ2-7	TGTGCCAGCAGCGTCAGCGGGGGGAGCTCCTACGAGCAGTACTTC	CASSVSGGSSYEQYF
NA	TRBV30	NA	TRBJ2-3	TGTGCCTGGAACGGGGGATGGTCCGGGGATACGCAGTATTTT	CAWNGGWSGDTQYF
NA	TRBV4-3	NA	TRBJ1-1	TGCGCCAGCAGCCTACCAGGGGTGGAAGCTTTCTTT	CASSLPGVEAFF
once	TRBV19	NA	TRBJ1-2	TGTGCCAGTAGTATATGGGGTGACGGCGGCTACACCTTC	CASSIWGDGGYTF
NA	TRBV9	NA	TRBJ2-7	TGTGCCAGCACACGAGGCCGGGCCGCGGACGAGCAGTACTTC	CASTRGRAADEQYF
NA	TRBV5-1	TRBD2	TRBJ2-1	TGCGCCAGCAGCCCCCTACTAGCGGGGGGGGGAAATGAGCAGTTCTTC	CASSPLLAGGGNEQFF
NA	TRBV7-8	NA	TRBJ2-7	TGTGCCAGCAGCTCTCCGGGACGGAAGCACTACGAGCAGTACTTC	CASSSPGRKHYEQYF
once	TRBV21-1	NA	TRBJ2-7	TGTGCCAGCGGAGAACAGGGCCCGATGGAGCAGTACTTC	CASGEQGPMEQYF
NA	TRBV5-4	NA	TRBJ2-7	TGTGCCAGCAGCTTGGGAGGGGGGCCCTACGAGCAGTACTTC	CASSLGGGPYEQYF
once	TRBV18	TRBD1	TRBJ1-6	TGTGCCAGCTCACCATGGGGACAGGGCATCTCCTATAATTCACCCCTCCACTTT	CASSPWGQGISYNSPLHF
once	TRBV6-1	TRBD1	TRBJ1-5	TGTGCCAGCCACAGGGGGAGAATTAGCAATCAGCCCCAGCATTTT	CASHRGRISNQPQHF
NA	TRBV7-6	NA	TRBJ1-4	TGTGCCAGCAGCCCTCGACAGAGTAATGAAAAACTGTTTTTT	CASSPRQSNEKLFF
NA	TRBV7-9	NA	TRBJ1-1	TGTGCCAGCAGCCATCCGCCCAGTGTACGTGAAGCTTTCTTT	CASSHPPSVREAFF
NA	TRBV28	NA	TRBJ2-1	TGTGCCAGCAGTTTGACTTATACAGAATACAATGAGCAGTTCTTC	CASSLTYTEYNEQFF
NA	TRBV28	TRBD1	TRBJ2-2	TGTGCCAGCAGTTTATACAGGGGGAACACCGGGGAGCTGTTTTTT	CASSLYRGNTGELFF
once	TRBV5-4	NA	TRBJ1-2	TGTGCCAGCAGCTCAGGGGTCGAGGGCTACACCTTC	CASSSGVEGYTF
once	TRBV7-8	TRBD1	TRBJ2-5	TGTGCCAGCAGCTCTGGGACAGGGTCATTAGAGACCCAGTACTTC	CASSSGTGSLETQYF
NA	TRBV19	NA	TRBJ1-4	TGTGCCAGCCGGACGAAGCAAGGGGAGAATGAAAAACTGTTTTTT	CASRTKQGENEKLFF
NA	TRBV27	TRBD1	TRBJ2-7	TGTGCCAGCAGTCCTGGACAGGGGTACGAGCAGTACTTC	CASSPGQGYEQYF
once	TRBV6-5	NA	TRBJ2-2	TGTGCCAGCAGTTACTCTACAGGGAGGGCCGGGGAGCTGTTTTTT	CASSYSTGRAGELFF
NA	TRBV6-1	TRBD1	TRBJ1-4	TGTGCCAGCAGGGCCAGGGGGCTCACTAATGAAAAACTGTTTTTT	CASRARGLTNEKLFF
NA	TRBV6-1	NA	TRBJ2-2	TGTGCCAGCAGTGAACGGGGGAACACCGGGGAGCTGTTTTTT	CASSERGNTGELFF
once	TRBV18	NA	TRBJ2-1	TGTGCCAGCTCACCGGACAATGAGCAGTTCTTC	CASSPDNEQFF
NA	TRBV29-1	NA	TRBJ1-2	TGCAGCGTACACGGACTCTATGGCTACACCTTC	CSVHGLYGYTF
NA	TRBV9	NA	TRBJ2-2	TGTGCCAGCAGCGCAAGGGACACTTCGAACACCGGGGAGCTGTTTTTT	CASSARDTSNTGELFF
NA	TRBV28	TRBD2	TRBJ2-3	TGTGCCAGCAGTGGGAGACTAGCGGGAGCAGATACGCAGTATTTT	CASSGRLAGADTQYF
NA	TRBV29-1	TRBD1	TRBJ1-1	TGCAGCGTTGTACGGGACAGGGAGGACACTGAAGCTTTCTTT	CSVVRDREDTEAFF
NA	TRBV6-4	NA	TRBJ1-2	TGTGCCAGCAGTGTTGGGGGGGGAGCTAACTATGGCTACACCTTC	CASSVGGGANYGYTF
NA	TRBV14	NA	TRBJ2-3	TGTGCCAGCAGCCAAGTAATTGGGACACCCAATACGCAGTATTTT	CASSQVIGTPNTQYF
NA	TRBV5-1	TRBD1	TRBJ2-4	TGCGCCAGCAGAAATGGACAGGGAGACACTCAGTACTTC	CASRNGQGDTQYF
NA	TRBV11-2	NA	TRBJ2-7	TGTGCCAGCAGCTTAGGCAGGCACGGAGCCTACGAGCAGTACTTC	CASSLGRHGAYEQYF
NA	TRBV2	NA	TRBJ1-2	TGTGCCAGCAGTGAATTGGGCAGGGCCGAAGGCTACACCTTC	CASSELGRAEGYTF
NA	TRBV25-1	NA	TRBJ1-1	TGTGCCAGCAGGCGGGGGAACACTGAAGCTTTCTTT	CASRRGNTEAFF
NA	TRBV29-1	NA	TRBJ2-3	TGCAGCGTGCGAGGCAGGGGCACAGATACGCAGTATTTT	CSVRGRGTDTQYF
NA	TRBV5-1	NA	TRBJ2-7	TGCGCCAGCAGCTTGGGGGGGACCTTCGACTCCTACGAGCAGTACTTC	CASSLGGTFDSYEQYF
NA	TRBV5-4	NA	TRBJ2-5	TGTGCCAGCAGCTTTGGAGGAAAATCCCAAGAGACCCAGTACTTC	CASSFGGKSQETQYF
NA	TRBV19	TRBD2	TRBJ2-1	TGTGCCAGTAGTTTAGGGCTAGCGGGAGGTGAGAATGAACAGTTCTTC	CASSLGLAGGENEQFF
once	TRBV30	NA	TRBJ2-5	TGTGCCTGGAGTGTATCCGGGACCCAGTACTTC	CAWSVSGTQYF
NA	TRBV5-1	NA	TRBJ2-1	TGCGCCAGCAATGAAGGGACCTCCCCCAATGAGCAGTTCTTC	CASNEGTSPNEQFF
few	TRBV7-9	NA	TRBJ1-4	TGTGCCAGCAGCGTAATGACTGGAGGGGAAAAACTGTTTTTT	CASSVMTGGEKLFF
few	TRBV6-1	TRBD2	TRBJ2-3	TGTGCCAGCAGTGAAGCGCTTAGCGGGAGCCCTAGCACAGATACGCAGTATTTT	CASSEALSGSPSTDTQYF
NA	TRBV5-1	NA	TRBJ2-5	TGCGCCAGCAGCTTGTCCGGGGGCCAAGAGACCCAGTACTTC	CASSLSGGQETQYF
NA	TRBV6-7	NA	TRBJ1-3	TGTGCCACCCAAGCCGGACAGCTCTCTGGAAACACCATATATTTT	CATQAGQLSGNTIYF
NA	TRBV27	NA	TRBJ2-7	TGTGCCAGCAGTCCCCTCGTGAATTCCTTTTTATACGAGCAGTACTTC	CASSPLVNSFLYEQYF
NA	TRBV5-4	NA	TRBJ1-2	TGTGCCAGCAGCCCAGACGGAAACTATGGCTACACCTTC	CASSPDGNYGYTF
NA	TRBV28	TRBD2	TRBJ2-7	TGTGCCAGCAGCAGGACTAGCGGGAGGTCCCTAACCTACGAGCAGTACTTC	CASSRTSGRSLTYEQYF
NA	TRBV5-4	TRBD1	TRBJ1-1	TGTGCCAGCAGCTCAGACAGGGGGAACACTGAAGCTTTCTTT	CASSSDRGNTEAFF